These 13 T cell receptor beta chains originate from one sample sequenced in a study of cytomegalovirus exposure and HLA in healthy donors. The PCR used 60 Vbeta and 13 Jbeta primers. The method was immunoSEQ multiplex PCR; TCRdb's version includes in-frame clones alone and lacks a portion of them. The repertoire holds 100,000 or so clones, 70% to 80% seen once, with roughly 1.2% in the top ten. Sequencing was performed on PBMCs. The receptors originated from a man aged 35 to 55 in good health and CMV-seronegative.

With regard to this clone: An end of the junction does not agree with germline; a read error may underlie this. The chain links TRBV28 to TRBJ1-5; perhaps TRBD1 as D (5 bases). The CDR3 runs 17 residues. Germline V gene lookup returns CDR1 MDHEN and CDR2 SYDVKM. The CDR3 loop reads CASAGTLTRGSNQSQHF. The CDR3 coding sequence is TGTGCCAGCGCCGGGACTCTTACCCGGGGGTCTAATCAGTCCCAGCATTTT. Drawing the rest from reference TRBV28 and TRBJ1-5, the complete variable domain is DVKVTQSSRYLVKRTGEKVFLECVQDMDHENMFWYRQDPGLGLRLIYFSYDVKMKEKGDIPEGYSVSREKKERFSLILESASTNQTSMYLCASAGTLTRGSNQSQHFGDGTRLSIL.

The V and J genes are TRBV25-1 and TRBJ2-1, with 9 bases that match TRBD2. V shed 2 bases and J 2 bases; nucleotides not matched to a gene: 4. The germline V gene encodes CDR1 MGHDK and CDR2 SYGVNS. CDR3 length: 16 amino acids. CDR3 sequence (DNA): TGTGCCAGCAGTGAACAACCTAGCGGGGCCTACAATGAGCAGTTCTTC. This translates into CASSEQPSGAYNEQFF. The variable domain in full, with the rest retrieved from reference TRBV25-1 and TRBJ2-1, is EADIYQTPRYLVIGTGKKITLECSQTMGHDKMYWYQQDPGMELHLIHYSYGVNSTEKGDLSSESTVSRIRTEHFPLTLESARPSHTSQYLCASSEQPSGAYNEQFFGPGTRLTVL.

The V and J genes are TRBV28 and TRBJ2-3; D is perhaps TRBD2 (5 bases). This CDR3 is built from 14 residues. V was pared by 2 bases and J by 3 bases, with 9 bases between. Germline values: CDR1 MDHEN, CDR2 SYDVKM. The DNA of the CDR3 is TGTGCCAGCAGTTTAAGGCTAGCTACAGATACGCAGTATTTT. Amino acids: CASSLRLATDTQYF. The variable domain in full, with the rest retrieved from reference TRBV28 and TRBJ2-3, is DVKVTQSSRYLVKRTGEKVFLECVQDMDHENMFWYRQDPGLGLRLIYFSYDVKMKEKGDIPEGYSVSREKKERFSLILESASTNQTSMYLCASSLRLATDTQYFGPGTRLTVL.

The table lists this clone with a count of one. The chain joins TRBV7-9 to TRBJ2-7; 11 positions match TRBD1. V gave up 0 bases and J gave up 3 bases; unmatched junction bases: 1. The CDR3 extends over 15 amino acids. CDR1 SEHNR and CDR2 FQNEAQ come from the germline V gene (reference sequence). The CDR3 DNA reads TGTGCCAGCAGCTTAGCCGGGACAGGGGGCTACGAGCAGTACTTC. The encoded protein is CASSLAGTGGYEQYF.

This clone has a single count. The chain is built from TRBV11-2 and TRBJ2-3; 15 nucleotides match TRBD2. The length of the CDR3 is 16 residues. Germline loops: CDR1 SGHAT, CDR2 FQNNGV. V lost 5 bases, J lost 6 bases, and 6 bases stayed unmatched. The CDR3 coding sequence is TGTGCCAGCAGCCAAGGGACTAGCGGGGGGTGGGATACGCAGTATTTT. This encodes CASSQGTSGGWDTQYF.

V gene TRBV14 combines with J gene TRBJ1-6; D unresolved. Trimming took off 5 bases at V and 4 bases at J, with 12 bases between the two ends. The CDR3 is made up of 15 amino acids. CDR1 and CDR2 (germline): SGHDN, FVKESK. CDR3 residues: CASSAPGNYNSPLHF. The DNA of the CDR3 is TGTGCCAGCAGCGCCCCAGGAAATTATAATTCACCCCTCCACTTT.

V is TRBV6-6 and J is TRBJ1-3; D is unresolved. Germline CDR1 and CDR2: MNHNY and SVGAGI (reference sequence). CDR3 length: 15 amino acids. V dropped 7 bases and J dropped 0 bases, with 13 bases sitting between them. CDR3 in amino acids: CASIPGPNSGNTIYF. The CDR3 nucleotides are TGTGCCAGCATTCCGGGTCCTAACTCTGGAAACACCATATATTTT.

CDR3 region: CASKSRDRRFYSYNEQFF. The CDR3 region has the DNA TGTGCCAGCAAATCACGGGACAGGCGATTCTACTCCTACAATGAGCAGTTCTTC. The chain employs TRBV2 and TRBJ2-1; 8 nucleotides line up with TRBD1. Germline values: CDR1 SNHLY, CDR2 FYNNEI. The CDR3 is 18 amino acids. The V segment lost 7 bases and the J segment 0 bases; nucleotides outside the gene matches: 14.

This rearrangement joins TRBV29-1 to TRBJ2-2, with D tentatively TRBD1 (5 bases). This CDR3 contains 13 residues. V dropped 6 bases and J dropped 5 bases, with 13 bases sitting between them. Germline loops: CDR1 SQVTM, CDR2 ANQGSEA. CDR3 residues: CSVDTARTGELFF. Here the CDR3 DNA reads TGCAGCGTGGACACGGCGCGGACCGGGGAGCTGTTTTTT.

V usage is TRBV28 and J usage is TRBJ1-2; D gene unclear. The germline V and J ends were trimmed by 2 bases and 4 bases, with 8 bases remaining between them. CDR1 and CDR2 from the germline V gene are MDHEN and SYDVKM. The CDR3 has 13 amino acids. Here the CDR3 DNA reads TGTGCCAGCAGTTTACCGGAGAGCTATGGCTACACCTTC. Its translation is CASSLPESYGYTF.

This chain uses TRBV6-1 with TRBJ2-7; tentative D call: TRBD2 (5 bases). This CDR3 spans 13 amino acids. The V end lost 5 bases, the J end lost 2 bases, and 10 bases lay between the germline ends. Germline loops: CDR1 MNHNS, CDR2 SASEGT. The CDR3 nucleotides are TGTGCCAGCAGTCTCGACGGGACCTACGAGCAGTACTTC. This gives the protein CASSLDGTYEQYF.

The J gene is TRBJ1-1, the V gene TRBV18; 10 nucleotides line up with TRBD1. J was trimmed by 3 bases and V by 3 bases; bases with no gene match: 4. The CDR3 sequence is 15 residues long. The germline V gene has CDR1 KGHSH and CDR2 LQKENI. CDR3 loop: CASSPGDRGHTEAFF. The DNA for the CDR3 is TGTGCCAGCTCACCGGGAGACAGGGGGCACACTGAAGCTTTCTTT.

This rearrangement joins TRBV7-9 to TRBJ1-4, with 8 positions matching TRBD1. The CDR3 totals 15 residues. The V and J ends lost 4 bases and 7 bases, in that order; junction bases with no gene match: 8. The germline CDR1 and CDR2 sequences are SEHNR and FQNEAQ (reference sequence). The CDR3 bases are TGTGCCAGCAGCTCCGGACAGGGAGGCGGTGAAAAACTGTTTTTT. The encoded protein is CASSSGQGGGEKLFF.